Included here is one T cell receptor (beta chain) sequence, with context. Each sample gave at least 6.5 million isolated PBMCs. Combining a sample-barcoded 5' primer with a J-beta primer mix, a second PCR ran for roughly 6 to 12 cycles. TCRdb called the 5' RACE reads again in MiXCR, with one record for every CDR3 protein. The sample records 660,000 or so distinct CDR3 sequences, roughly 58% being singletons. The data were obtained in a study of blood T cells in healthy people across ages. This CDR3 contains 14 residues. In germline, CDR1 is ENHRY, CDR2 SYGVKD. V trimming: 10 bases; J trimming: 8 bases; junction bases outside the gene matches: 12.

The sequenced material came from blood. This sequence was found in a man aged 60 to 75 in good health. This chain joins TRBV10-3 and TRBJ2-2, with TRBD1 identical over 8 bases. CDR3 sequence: CATTGGITTGELFF. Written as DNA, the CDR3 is TGTGCCACCACAGGGGGAATCACGACTGGGGAGCTGTTTTTT.